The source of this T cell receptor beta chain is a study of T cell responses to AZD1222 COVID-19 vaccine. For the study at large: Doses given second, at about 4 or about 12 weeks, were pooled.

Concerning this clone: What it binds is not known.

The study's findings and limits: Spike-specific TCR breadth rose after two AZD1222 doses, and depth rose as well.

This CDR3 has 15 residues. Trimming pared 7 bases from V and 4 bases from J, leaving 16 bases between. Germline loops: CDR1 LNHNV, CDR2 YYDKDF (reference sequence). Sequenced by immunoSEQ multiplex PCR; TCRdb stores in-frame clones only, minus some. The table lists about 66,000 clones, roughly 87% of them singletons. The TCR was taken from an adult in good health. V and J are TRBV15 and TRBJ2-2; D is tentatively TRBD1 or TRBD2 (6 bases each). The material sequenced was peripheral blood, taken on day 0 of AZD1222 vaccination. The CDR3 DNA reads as TGTGCCACCACGAGGGGGGCAGAGGTCACCGGGGAGCTGTTTTTT. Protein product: CATTRGAEVTGELFF.